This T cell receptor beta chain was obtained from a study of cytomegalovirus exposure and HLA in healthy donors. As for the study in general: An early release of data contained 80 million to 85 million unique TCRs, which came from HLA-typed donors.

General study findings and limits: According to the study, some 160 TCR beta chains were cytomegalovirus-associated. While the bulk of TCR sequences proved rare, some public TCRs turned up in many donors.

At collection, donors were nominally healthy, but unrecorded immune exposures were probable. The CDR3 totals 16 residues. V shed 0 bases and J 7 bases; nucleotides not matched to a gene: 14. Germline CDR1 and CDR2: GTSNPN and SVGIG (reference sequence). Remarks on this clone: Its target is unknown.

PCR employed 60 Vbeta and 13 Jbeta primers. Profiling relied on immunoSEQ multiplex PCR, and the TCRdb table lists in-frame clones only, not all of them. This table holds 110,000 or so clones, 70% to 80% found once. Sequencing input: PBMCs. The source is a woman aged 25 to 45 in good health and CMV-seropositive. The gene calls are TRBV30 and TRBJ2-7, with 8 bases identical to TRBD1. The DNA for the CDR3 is TGTGCCTGGAGTGTAGAATGGCCAGGGGGCGGTCAGGAGCAGTACTTC. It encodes CAWSVEWPGGGQEQYF.